This is a list of T cell receptor beta chains from one sample in a study of cytomegalovirus exposure and HLA in healthy donors. Using immunoSEQ multiplex PCR, the repertoire was profiled, and TCRdb retains in-frame clones only, with some absent. The data show 150,000 to 170,000 clones, with around 84% seen just once and around 5.2% held by the top ten. The source material was PBMCs. The source is a woman in her thirties or forties in good health and CMV-seropositive. Both conserved end residues are part of each CDR3. Each record gives: clone size, D gene, V gene, J gene, CDR3 protein, CDR3 DNA. The D gene is left open where the match is weak. Rows give clone size only sometimes, using once, few, many, or a class for an expanded clone.

abundance: -
d_gene: TRBD2
v_gene: TRBV15
j_gene: TRBJ2-1
CDR3aa: CATSRRLASISDEQFF
CDR3nt: TGTGCCACCAGCAGGAGACTAGCGTCCATATCCGATGAGCAGTTCTTC

abundance: -
d_gene: -
v_gene: TRBV5-1
j_gene: TRBJ2-1
CDR3aa: CASSLVSGGVGTSEQFF
CDR3nt: TGCGCCAGCAGCTTGGTGTCCGGGGGAGTGGGAACGTCAGAGCAGTTCTTC

abundance: few
d_gene: TRBD2
v_gene: TRBV30
j_gene: TRBJ2-5
CDR3aa: CAWSSDGLAGGETQYF
CDR3nt: TGTGCCTGGAGTTCAGACGGACTAGCGGGAGGAGAGACCCAGTACTTC

abundance: -
d_gene: -
v_gene: TRBV29-1
j_gene: TRBJ2-5
CDR3aa: CSAGLQETQYF
CDR3nt: TGCAGCGCGGGACTCCAAGAGACCCAGTACTTC

abundance: -
d_gene: -
v_gene: TRBV7-9
j_gene: TRBJ1-3
CDR3aa: CASRGGSAGNTIYF
CDR3nt: TGTGCCAGCAGGGGGGGGTCCGCTGGAAACACCATATATTTT

abundance: -
d_gene: -
v_gene: TRBV5-6
j_gene: TRBJ2-5
CDR3aa: CASSLDRVAETQYF
CDR3nt: TGTGCCAGCAGCTTGGACAGGGTGGCAGAGACCCAGTACTTC

abundance: -
d_gene: -
v_gene: TRBV6-1
j_gene: TRBJ1-1
CDR3aa: CASSEGGEAFF
CDR3nt: TGTGCCAGCAGTGAAGGAGGTGAAGCTTTCTTT

abundance: -
d_gene: -
v_gene: TRBV6-4
j_gene: TRBJ2-1
CDR3aa: CASSDLGNNEQFF
CDR3nt: TGTGCCAGCAGTGACTTGGGCAACAATGAGCAGTTCTTC

abundance: -
d_gene: -
v_gene: TRBV5-6
j_gene: TRBJ2-4
CDR3aa: CASSLEGRAKNIQYF
CDR3nt: TGTGCCAGCAGCTTGGAAGGCAGGGCCAAAAACATTCAGTACTTC

abundance: -
d_gene: -
v_gene: TRBV27
j_gene: TRBJ2-1
CDR3aa: CASRQTPRSSNEQFF
CDR3nt: TGTGCCAGCAGGCAAACCCCGAGGTCAAGCAATGAGCAGTTCTTC

abundance: once
d_gene: -
v_gene: TRBV27
j_gene: TRBJ2-7
CDR3aa: CASSPSSFEQYF
CDR3nt: TGTGCCAGCAGTCCCAGTTCCTTCGAGCAGTACTTC

abundance: -
d_gene: -
v_gene: TRBV7-9
j_gene: TRBJ1-1
CDR3aa: CASSRKMEGRDTEAFF
CDR3nt: TGTGCCAGCAGCCGAAAGATGGAGGGCCGGGACACTGAAGCTTTCTTT

abundance: -
d_gene: TRBD2
v_gene: TRBV6-4
j_gene: TRBJ2-2
CDR3aa: CASSALAGAGELFF
CDR3nt: TGTGCCAGCAGTGCACTAGCGGGAGCCGGGGAGCTGTTTTTT

abundance: -
d_gene: TRBD1
v_gene: TRBV7-9
j_gene: TRBJ2-3
CDR3aa: CASTQWTGDSDTQYF
CDR3nt: TGTGCCAGCACCCAATGGACAGGGGATTCAGATACGCAGTATTTT

abundance: -
d_gene: TRBD2
v_gene: TRBV6-1
j_gene: TRBJ2-3
CDR3aa: CASSARRGASGRNTDTQYF
CDR3nt: TGTGCCAGCAGTGCCCGGAGGGGGGCTAGCGGGAGGAATACAGATACGCAGTATTTT